The text below deals with one T cell receptor beta chain. Its antigen is not identified. Trimming stripped 5 bases from V and 0 bases from J, with 13 bases between. This CDR3 has 16 residues. Germline assignment: CDR1 SGHAT and CDR2 FQDESV (reference sequence). The table came from immunoSEQ multiplex PCR; TCRdb's copy has only in-frame clones and leaves some out. The table lists around 35,000 clones, 60% to 80% of them singletons. This sample is part of a study of vaccination effects on CD4 cells after COVID-19. Overall study results and limits: There was only 1 of 255 vaccine-induced clones in healthy vaccinees that cross-reacted with common cold coronaviruses. Marked clonal contraction of infection- and vaccine-induced clones was seen late after vaccination.

Sequencing followed a ViraFEST assay step that expanded antigen-specific CD4+ T cells with viral peptide pools. Scientists isolated CD4+ T cells after a roughly nine-day culture period ended. Prior SARS-CoV-2 infection was absent in the vaccine recipients, as shown by negative nucleocapsid antibodies. Half-medium changes using IL-2 medium occurred on days 3 and 7. This TCR came from a human donor who received a COVID-19 vaccine. The V and J genes are TRBV11-1 and TRBJ2-2; D unclear. The sample here was CD4+ T cells from PBMCs cultured with HCoV-OC43 spike peptides, taken before COVID-19 vaccination. Noted subset: HCoV-OC43 spike overlapping peptide pool stimulation. The CDR3 nucleotides are TGTGCCAGCAGCCTCAATCCCGGTTCGAACACCGGGGAGCTGTTTTTT. Its protein product is CASSLNPGSNTGELFF. Together with reference TRBV11-1 and TRBJ2-2, the CDR3 gives the full variable domain: EAEVAQSPRYKITEKSQAVAFWCDPISGHATLYWYRQILGQGPELLVQFQDESVVDDSQLPKDRFSAERLKGVDSTLKIQPAELGDSAMYLCASSLNPGSNTGELFFGEGSRLTVL.